This T cell receptor beta chain appears in the sequencing data of a study of blood T cell repertoires in COVID-19. Only in-frame clones appear in the TCRdb table, and some are missing; sequencing was by immunoSEQ multiplex PCR. The sample has 450,000 to 500,000 clones; roughly 87% are singletons. V was pared by 5 bases and J by 4 bases, with 2 bases between. CDR3 size: 11 residues. Germline V gene lookup returns CDR1 MNHEY and CDR2 SMNVEV (reference sequence). The genes are TRBV27 and TRBJ2-2; no clear D. Source material: PBMCs or T cells enriched from blood (not recorded which). This TCR came from a woman younger than 30 who had recovered from COVID-19. The CDR3 bases are TGTGCCAGCAGTCGCACCGGGGAGCTGTTTTTT. Translating it yields CASSRTGELFF.